This TCR beta chain is from a study of OX40 agonist ivuxolimab in advanced cancers. Notes on the study in general: Dosing at 0.1 to 3.0 mg/kg was accompanied by clonal expansion of CD4+ and CD8+ blood T cells by week 6.

TCRdb keeps only in-frame clones here, not all; method: immunoSEQ multiplex PCR. The sample contains about 15,000 clones, about three quarters of which appear only once. The V gene's germline CDR1 is MDHEN and CDR2 SYDVKM. Between the trimmed V and J ends, which lost 4 bases and 6 bases, there was a span of 13 bases. The CDR3 totals 13 residues. As regards this clone: The antigen remains unidentified.

Material: CD4+ or CD8+ T cells sorted from blood, obtained in a trial of the OX40 agonist ivuxolimab. This chain connects TRBV28 to TRBJ2-7; no reliable D call. The clonotype was recovered from an adult with an advanced solid tumor such as melanoma, head and neck, liver or kidney cancer. The CDR3 here is CASSYSSLGEQYF. The CDR3 DNA reads as TGTGCCAGCAGTTACAGTTCCCTAGGCGAGCAGTACTTC.